This T cell receptor (beta chain) was retrieved from a study of blood T cell repertoires in COVID-19. Study-wide context: Researchers got acute and convalescent COVID-19 samples from the United States, Italy and Spain. From T cells, B-cell-depleted T cells, or PBMCs came the material, which was cDNA or gDNA.

Germline trimming cut 1 base from V and 1 base from J; bases unmatched to any gene: 11. The CDR3 is made up of 18 amino acids. CDR1 and CDR2 (germline): SGDLS, YYNGEE. Original data processing: The authors estimated nucleated cell counts from reference gene primer amplification. Only in-frame clones appear in the TCRdb table, and some are missing; sequencing was by immunoSEQ multiplex PCR. V and J calls and clone size are as listed in that table; D and trimming were resolved from the DNA. The sample yields some 250,000 clones, around 88% seen once. Input material: peripheral blood. The clonotype comes from a man aged 80 or over with acute or convalescent COVID-19. The chain employs TRBV9 and TRBJ2-1, with 7 bases lining up with TRBD2. In DNA form, the CDR3 reads TGTGCCAGCAGCGTAATGTCTAGCGGAGGACCGTCCTACAATGAGCAGTTCTTC. This gives the protein CASSVMSSGGPSYNEQFF.